These T cell receptor beta chains were read from a single sample in a study of blood T cell repertoires in COVID-19. Sequencing used immunoSEQ multiplex PCR; TCRdb keeps in-frame clones, though not all of them. This sample has about 220,000 clones, with about 85% found just once. The sample comprised peripheral blood. The receptor source for this set is a man in his forties or fifties who had recovered from COVID-19. CDR3s include the opening cysteine and the closing phenylalanine or tryptophan. The order of the fields is J gene, D gene, clone size, V gene, CDR3 DNA, CDR3 protein. D genes are given only for firm matches. Size tells how often a clone was seen (once, few, many) or the class of an expanded clone, and some rows leave it out.

j_call: TRBJ2-2; d_call: TRBD1; clone_size: NA; v_call: TRBV30; cdr3_nt: TGTGCCTGGAGTGTAGGACAGGGGTTCACCGGGGAGCTGTTTTTT; cdr3_aa: CAWSVGQGFTGELFF
j_call: TRBJ2-5; d_call: NA; clone_size: NA; v_call: TRBV9; cdr3_nt: TGTGCCAGCAGCGTAGAGAGCGGGCGACGGGAGACCCAGTACTTC; cdr3_aa: CASSVESGRRETQYF
j_call: TRBJ2-6; d_call: TRBD2; clone_size: once; v_call: TRBV7-6; cdr3_nt: TGTGCCAGCACCCCGGGGGGGTCTGGGGCCAACGTCCTGACTTTC; cdr3_aa: CASTPGGSGANVLTF
j_call: TRBJ1-6; d_call: TRBD1; clone_size: NA; v_call: TRBV30; cdr3_nt: TGTGCCTGGACCATACAGGGGGGGGGATCACCCCTCCACTTT; cdr3_aa: CAWTIQGGGSPLHF
j_call: TRBJ2-7; d_call: TRBD1; clone_size: NA; v_call: TRBV5-5; cdr3_nt: TGTGCCAGCAGCTTGGAGGGGGCGTCTTTCTACGAGCAGTACTTC; cdr3_aa: CASSLEGASFYEQYF
j_call: TRBJ1-5; d_call: NA; clone_size: NA; v_call: TRBV19; cdr3_nt: TGTGCCGGGGCGGTCCATAGCAATCAGCCCCAGCATTTT; cdr3_aa: CAGAVHSNQPQHF
j_call: TRBJ2-7; d_call: TRBD2; clone_size: NA; v_call: TRBV19; cdr3_nt: TGTGCCAGTAGTGCACCGGGACTAGCGGAATACGAGCAGTACTTC; cdr3_aa: CASSAPGLAEYEQYF
j_call: TRBJ2-2; d_call: NA; clone_size: NA; v_call: TRBV15; cdr3_nt: TGTGCCACCAGCAAGCCGGGACAAGACACCGGGGAGCTGTTTTTT; cdr3_aa: CATSKPGQDTGELFF
j_call: TRBJ2-5; d_call: TRBD1; clone_size: once; v_call: TRBV19; cdr3_nt: TGTGCCACCGGGGACAGGGGCGGTAAAGAGACCCAGTACTTC; cdr3_aa: CATGDRGGKETQYF
j_call: TRBJ2-3; d_call: TRBD1; clone_size: NA; v_call: TRBV24-1; cdr3_nt: TGTGCCACCAGTGACCCGACAGGGCGCGTTAGTGCAGATACGCAGTATTTT; cdr3_aa: CATSDPTGRVSADTQYF
j_call: TRBJ1-2; d_call: TRBD1; clone_size: once; v_call: TRBV19; cdr3_nt: TGTGCCAGTAGGAGGACAGGGGGCAACTATGGCTACACCTTC; cdr3_aa: CASRRTGGNYGYTF
j_call: TRBJ1-6; d_call: TRBD1; clone_size: once; v_call: TRBV30; cdr3_nt: TGTGCCTGGAGCCTGGACAGGGTGAGGTCCCTCCACTTT; cdr3_aa: CAWSLDRVRSLHF
j_call: TRBJ1-3; d_call: TRBD1; clone_size: NA; v_call: TRBV28; cdr3_nt: TGTGCCAGCAGGAGGACAGGGGAGTCTGGAAACACCATATATTTT; cdr3_aa: CASRRTGESGNTIYF
j_call: TRBJ2-2; d_call: NA; clone_size: NA; v_call: TRBV5-1; cdr3_nt: TGCGCCAGCAGCTTTACGGGAAGCACCGGGGAGCTGTTTTTT; cdr3_aa: CASSFTGSTGELFF
j_call: TRBJ1-2; d_call: TRBD1; clone_size: NA; v_call: TRBV18; cdr3_nt: TGTGCCAGCTCACCACGCCAGGGGGCGAAAGGTGGCTACACCTTC; cdr3_aa: CASSPRQGAKGGYTF
j_call: TRBJ2-3; d_call: NA; clone_size: NA; v_call: TRBV3-1/TRBV3-2; cdr3_nt: TGTGCCAGCAGCCCAGCTCGGAGCGCCTCTAGCACAGATACGCAGTATTTT; cdr3_aa: CASSPARSASSTDTQYF
j_call: TRBJ2-4; d_call: NA; clone_size: NA; v_call: TRBV2; cdr3_nt: TGTGCCAGCAGTGAAAGACGGGGGGCAGGCAAAAACATTCAGTACTTC; cdr3_aa: CASSERRGAGKNIQYF
j_call: TRBJ1-5; d_call: TRBD1; clone_size: NA; v_call: TRBV27; cdr3_nt: TGTGCCAGCAGTTTGACAGGGGCATCCAATCAGCCCCAGCATTTT; cdr3_aa: CASSLTGASNQPQHF
j_call: TRBJ2-2; d_call: NA; clone_size: NA; v_call: TRBV5-6; cdr3_nt: TGTGCCAGCAGCTACACCACAGAGAACACCGGGGAGCTGTTTTTT; cdr3_aa: CASSYTTENTGELFF
j_call: TRBJ2-5; d_call: NA; clone_size: NA; v_call: TRBV4-2; cdr3_nt: TGTGCCAGCAGCCAAGATCAGTTGCTCCAAGAGACCCAGTACTTC; cdr3_aa: CASSQDQLLQETQYF
j_call: TRBJ2-1; d_call: NA; clone_size: NA; v_call: TRBV20-1; cdr3_nt: TGCAGGGCCAATGAGCAGTTCTTC; cdr3_aa: CRANEQFF
j_call: TRBJ1-2; d_call: TRBD1; clone_size: NA; v_call: TRBV5-1; cdr3_nt: TGCGCCAGCAGCTTGAGGACAGGGTTCAGTAACTATGGCTACACCTTC; cdr3_aa: CASSLRTGFSNYGYTF
j_call: TRBJ2-4; d_call: TRBD1; clone_size: NA; v_call: TRBV9; cdr3_nt: TGTGCCAGCAGCGTAGGGACAGGGACGATAGGCAACATTCAGTACTTC; cdr3_aa: CASSVGTGTIGNIQYF
j_call: TRBJ2-5; d_call: NA; clone_size: NA; v_call: TRBV7-8; cdr3_nt: TGTGCCAGCAGCGCGGACTTTGGGGAGACCCAGTACTTC; cdr3_aa: CASSADFGETQYF
j_call: TRBJ1-2; d_call: NA; clone_size: NA; v_call: TRBV24-1; cdr3_nt: TGTGCCACCAGTGATTATAGGGCGGGTGCTTATGGCTACACCTTC; cdr3_aa: CATSDYRAGAYGYTF
j_call: TRBJ1-5; d_call: NA; clone_size: NA; v_call: TRBV27; cdr3_nt: TGTGCCAGCAGTTTTTTAGGGGCAGGTCAGCCCCAGCATTTT; cdr3_aa: CASSFLGAGQPQHF
j_call: TRBJ2-7; d_call: NA; clone_size: once; v_call: TRBV4-2; cdr3_nt: TGTGCCAGCAGCCAAGATAACAACGGAGAAGACGAGCAGTACTTC; cdr3_aa: CASSQDNNGEDEQYF
j_call: TRBJ2-7; d_call: TRBD1; clone_size: NA; v_call: TRBV5-4; cdr3_nt: TGTGCCAGCAGCTCTCTGACAGGGTTGGTTGCTGGCGAGCAGTACTTC; cdr3_aa: CASSSLTGLVAGEQYF
j_call: TRBJ2-5; d_call: TRBD2; clone_size: NA; v_call: TRBV5-1; cdr3_nt: TGCGCCAGCAGCTTGGGAGCGGGAGGGGGTCAAGAGACCCAGTACTTC; cdr3_aa: CASSLGAGGGQETQYF
j_call: TRBJ2-3; d_call: TRBD2; clone_size: once; v_call: TRBV2; cdr3_nt: TGTGCCAGCAGTCCTAGCGGGGTCCCTCGCACAGATACGCAGTATTTT; cdr3_aa: CASSPSGVPRTDTQYF
j_call: TRBJ2-3; d_call: TRBD2; clone_size: NA; v_call: TRBV19; cdr3_nt: TGTGCCAGTATGTCAACTAGCGGGAGGGCTACGCAGTATTTT; cdr3_aa: CASMSTSGRATQYF
j_call: TRBJ2-1; d_call: NA; clone_size: NA; v_call: TRBV19; cdr3_nt: TGTGCCAGTAGTATTGCTAGGAATGAGCAGTTCTTC; cdr3_aa: CASSIARNEQFF
j_call: TRBJ2-1; d_call: NA; clone_size: NA; v_call: TRBV1; cdr3_nt: TGCACCAGCCCGAAGGAGAGCGTTCGGGCCGGGACTACAAACGCCGATGAGCAGTTCTTC; cdr3_aa: CTSPKESVRAGTTNADEQFF
j_call: TRBJ2-6; d_call: NA; clone_size: NA; v_call: TRBV5-4; cdr3_nt: TGTGCCAGCAGCTTGGGCGGAGGGGCGAGCTCTGGGGCCAACGTCCTGACTTTC; cdr3_aa: CASSLGGGASSGANVLTF
j_call: TRBJ2-7; d_call: TRBD2; clone_size: few; v_call: TRBV6-5; cdr3_nt: TGTGCCAGCAGTTACGGCCTAGCGGGAGCCTACGAGCAGTACTTC; cdr3_aa: CASSYGLAGAYEQYF
j_call: TRBJ1-1; d_call: NA; clone_size: NA; v_call: TRBV6-1; cdr3_nt: TGTGCCAGCAGTGGACCGACAGCCATGAACACTGAAGCTTTCTTT; cdr3_aa: CASSGPTAMNTEAFF
j_call: TRBJ2-1; d_call: NA; clone_size: NA; v_call: TRBV28; cdr3_nt: TGTGCCAGCAGTTTAGGGGGGATTGTATACAATGAGCAGTTCTTC; cdr3_aa: CASSLGGIVYNEQFF
j_call: TRBJ1-3; d_call: NA; clone_size: NA; v_call: TRBV28; cdr3_nt: TGTGCCAGCAGTTTGCCAGGTTCCCTCTCGGGGGGAAACACCATATATTTT; cdr3_aa: CASSLPGSLSGGNTIYF
j_call: TRBJ1-5; d_call: NA; clone_size: NA; v_call: TRBV18; cdr3_nt: TGTGCCAGCTCACCGGGACCAGGGGATCAGCCCCAGCATTTT; cdr3_aa: CASSPGPGDQPQHF
j_call: TRBJ1-4; d_call: NA; clone_size: NA; v_call: TRBV28; cdr3_nt: TGTGCCAGCAGTTTTCCCACTCCCTCGGTGTTTTTT; cdr3_aa: CASSFPTPSVFF
j_call: TRBJ1-1; d_call: NA; clone_size: NA; v_call: TRBV7-2; cdr3_nt: TGTGCCAGCAGCTTAGTTTCAGGGGCGAACACTGAAGCTTTCTTT; cdr3_aa: CASSLVSGANTEAFF
j_call: TRBJ2-2; d_call: TRBD1; clone_size: NA; v_call: TRBV3-1/TRBV3-2; cdr3_nt: TGTGCCAGCAGCGAGGGACAGGGGTTCACCGGGGAGCTGTTTTTT; cdr3_aa: CASSEGQGFTGELFF
j_call: TRBJ2-7; d_call: TRBD1; clone_size: NA; v_call: TRBV18; cdr3_nt: TGTGCCAGCTCACCCATAGGACAGGGGAGCCCGGAGCAGTACTTC; cdr3_aa: CASSPIGQGSPEQYF